This T cell receptor beta chain appears in the sequencing data of a study of blood T cell repertoires in COVID-19. Assay used: immunoSEQ multiplex PCR; TCRdb lists only in-frame clones, some missing. This sample has about 280,000 clones, with 85% to 90% found just once. This clone appeared a single time. The sequenced sample consisted of PBMCs or T cells enriched from blood (not recorded which). The clonotype originates from a woman aged 18-35 years with acute COVID-19.

The CDR3 region is CASGRGYQETQYF. Here the CDR3 DNA reads TGTGCCAGCGGGAGGGGGTACCAAGAGACCCAGTACTTC. The rearrangement joins TRBV7-2 to TRBJ2-5; possible D gene TRBD2, 7 bases. Germline CDR1 and CDR2: SGHTA and FQGNSA. Trimming removed 8 bases from V and 0 bases from J, with 10 bases in between. The CDR3 is 13 residues long.